The next 3 T cell receptor beta chains were all read from a single sample in a study of cytomegalovirus exposure and HLA in healthy donors. PCR used 60 Vbeta primers and 13 Jbeta primers. Only in-frame clones appear in the TCRdb table, and some are missing; sequencing was by immunoSEQ multiplex PCR. The table includes 75,000 to 90,000 clones, more than 60% detected once. The sequencing sample was made of PBMCs. The source of these receptors is a human donor in good health.

V is TRBV19 and J is TRBJ1-2, with 10 bases fitting TRBD1. From germline, CDR1 is LNHDA and CDR2 SQIVND (reference sequence). There are 13 residues in the CDR3. Trimming took 8 bases from V and 7 from J; bases not matched to a gene: 7. The CDR3 sequence is CASGDRGFFGYTF. The CDR3, as DNA: TGTGCCAGTGGGGACAGGGGATTTTTTGGCTACACCTTC.

J is TRBJ2-7 and V is TRBV11-2; TRBD1 might be the D (5 bases). The V end was cut by 5 bases, the J end by 2 bases, with 22 bases between. CDR1 and CDR2 from the germline V gene are SGHAT and FQNNGV. The CDR3 is 17 residues long. CDR3 sequence: CASSLVRTQSITYEQYF. The CDR3, as DNA: TGTGCCAGCAGCCTAGTAAGGACACAGAGTATAACCTACGAGCAGTACTTC. The whole variable domain, remainder taken from reference TRBV11-2 and TRBJ2-7, is EAGVAQSPRYKIIEKRQSVAFWCNPISGHATLYWYQQILGQGPKLLIQFQNNGVVDDSQLPKDRFSAERLKGVDSTLKIQPAKLEDSAVYLCASSLVRTQSITYEQYFGPGTRLTVT.

This clone occurred a few times. The rearrangement uses TRBV6-4 and TRBJ2-7; TRBD1 is a possible D gene (6 bases). V lost 5 bases and J 0 bases, leaving 17 bases between the germline ends. Germline V CDR1 and CDR2: MRHNA, SNTAGT. This CDR3 region has 16 residues. CDR3 region: CASSPLATGLSYEQYF. The CDR3 DNA reads as TGTGCCAGCAGTCCCCTCGCGACAGGCCTCTCCTACGAGCAGTACTTC.